The following is a T cell receptor beta chain sequence with its context. Its specificity is unknown. V was clipped by 1 base and J by 4 bases; unmatched bases: 11. The CDR3 extends over 17 amino acids. Per germline, CDR1 MGHRA and CDR2 YSYEKL. The authors ran the assay at deep level. Repertoires were generated with immunoSEQ multiplex PCR, while TCRdb's copy carries only in-frame clones and drops some. The data hold under 650,000 clones, with 90% to 96% observed a single time. The sample is drawn from a study of shared clonotypes between healthy human individuals. Study overall: Per donor, three plates held CD4 naive cells, three held CD4 memory, two held CD8 naive and one held CD8 memory.

Study-wide points: The study found lower generation probabilities in non-shared clonotypes than in those shared by all four donors. Generally, naive subsets came out with larger estimated richness than memory subsets.

The rearrangement links TRBV4-1 to TRBJ2-3; 7 bases map to TRBD1. The clonotype originates from a woman aged 30 to 39 in good health. Sequencing used naive CD4+ T cells sorted from blood. Subset: CD45RA+ positively selected. As DNA, the CDR3 is TGCGCCAGCAGCCAAGTTGTGGGACAGCGTAAAGCAGATACGCAGTATTTT. Translating gives CASSQVVGQRKADTQYF.